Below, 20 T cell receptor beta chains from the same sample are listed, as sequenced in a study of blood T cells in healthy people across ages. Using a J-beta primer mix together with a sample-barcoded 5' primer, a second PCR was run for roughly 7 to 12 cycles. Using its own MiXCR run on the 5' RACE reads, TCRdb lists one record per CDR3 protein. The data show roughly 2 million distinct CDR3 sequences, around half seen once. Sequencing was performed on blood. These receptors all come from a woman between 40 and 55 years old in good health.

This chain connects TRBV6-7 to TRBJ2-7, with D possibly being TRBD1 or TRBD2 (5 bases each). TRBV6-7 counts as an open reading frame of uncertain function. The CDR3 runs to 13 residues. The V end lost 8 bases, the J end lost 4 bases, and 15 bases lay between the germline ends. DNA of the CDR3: TGTGCCAGCGGGACCCGGGCCGGTTACGAGCAGTACTTC. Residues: CASGTRAGYEQYF.

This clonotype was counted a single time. The CDR3 loop is CASSLLQGDGETQYF. CDR3 nucleotides: TGCGCCAGCAGCTTGCTACAGGGGGATGGAGAGACCCAGTACTTC. This chain joins TRBV5-1 and TRBJ2-7; 8 nucleotides line up with TRBD1. The J call may not be correct, given that the DNA end is closer to TRBJ2-5. This CDR3 is 15 amino acids long. Per the germline V gene, CDR1 is SGHRS and CDR2 is YFSETQ.

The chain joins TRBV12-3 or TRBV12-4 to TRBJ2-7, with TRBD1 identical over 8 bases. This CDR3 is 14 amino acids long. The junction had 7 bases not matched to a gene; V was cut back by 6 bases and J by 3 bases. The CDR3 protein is CASREDRDHYEQYF. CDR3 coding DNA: TGTGCCAGCAGGGAGGACAGGGACCACTACGAGCAGTACTTC.

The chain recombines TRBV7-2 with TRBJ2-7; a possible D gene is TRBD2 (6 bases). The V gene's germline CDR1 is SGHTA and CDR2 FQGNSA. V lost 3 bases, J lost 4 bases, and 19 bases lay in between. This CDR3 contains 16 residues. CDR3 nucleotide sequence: TGTGCCAGCAGCTTTCCATCCGGGACTCTGCAATACGAGCAGTACTTC. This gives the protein CASSFPSGTLQYEQYF. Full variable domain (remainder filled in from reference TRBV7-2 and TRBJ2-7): GAGVSQSPSNKVTEKGKDVELRCDPISGHTALYWYRQSLGQGLEFLIYFQGNSAPDKSGLPSDRFSAERTGGSVSTLTIQRTQQEDSAVYLCASSFPSGTLQYEQYFGPGTRLTVT.

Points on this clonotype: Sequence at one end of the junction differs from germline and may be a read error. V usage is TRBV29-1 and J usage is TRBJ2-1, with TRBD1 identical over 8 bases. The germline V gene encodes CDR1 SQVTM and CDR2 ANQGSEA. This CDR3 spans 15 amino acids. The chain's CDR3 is CSVEAPGTGDDERFF. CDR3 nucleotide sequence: TGCAGCGTTGAAGCGCCCGGGACAGGAGACGATGAGCGGTTCTTC.

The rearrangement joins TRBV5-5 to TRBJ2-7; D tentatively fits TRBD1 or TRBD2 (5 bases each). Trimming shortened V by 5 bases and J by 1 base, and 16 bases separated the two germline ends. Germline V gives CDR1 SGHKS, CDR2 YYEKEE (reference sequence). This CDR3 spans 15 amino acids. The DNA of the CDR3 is TGTGCCAGCAGTGGAACCGGGACGGGATCCTACGAGCAGTACTTC. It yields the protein CASSGTGTGSYEQYF.

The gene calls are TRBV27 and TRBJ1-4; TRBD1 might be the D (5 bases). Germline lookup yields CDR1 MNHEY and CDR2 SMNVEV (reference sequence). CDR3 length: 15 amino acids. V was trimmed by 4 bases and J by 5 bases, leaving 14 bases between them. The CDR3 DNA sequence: TGTGCCAGCAGTTCACCAGGGTTGGAAAATGAAAAACTGTTTTTT. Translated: CASSSPGLENEKLFF.

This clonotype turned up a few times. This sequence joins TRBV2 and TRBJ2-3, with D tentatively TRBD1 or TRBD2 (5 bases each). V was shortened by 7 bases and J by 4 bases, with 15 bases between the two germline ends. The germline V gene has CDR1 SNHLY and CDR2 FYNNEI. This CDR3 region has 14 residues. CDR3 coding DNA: TGTGCCAGCACCATGAGGGGTTTTTCAGATACGCAGTATTTT. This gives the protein CASTMRGFSDTQYF.

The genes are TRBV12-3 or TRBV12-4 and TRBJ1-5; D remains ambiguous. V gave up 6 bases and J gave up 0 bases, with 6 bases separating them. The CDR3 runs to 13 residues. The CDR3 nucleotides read TGTGCCAGCAGAAACGGTAGCAATCAGCCCCAGCATTTT. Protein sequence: CASRNGSNQPQHF.

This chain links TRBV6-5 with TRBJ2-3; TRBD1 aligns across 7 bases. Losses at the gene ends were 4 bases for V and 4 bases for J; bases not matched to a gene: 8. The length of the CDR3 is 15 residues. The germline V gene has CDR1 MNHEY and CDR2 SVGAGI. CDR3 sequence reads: CASSSTTGKADTQYF. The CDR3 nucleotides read TGTGCCAGCAGTTCCACGACAGGGAAAGCAGATACGCAGTATTTT.

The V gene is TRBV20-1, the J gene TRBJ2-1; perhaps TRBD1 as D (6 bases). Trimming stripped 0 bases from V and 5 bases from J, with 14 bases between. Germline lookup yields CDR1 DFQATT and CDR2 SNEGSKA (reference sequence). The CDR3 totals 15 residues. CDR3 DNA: TGCAGTGCTAGAGATGGACAGCGAATCGACAATGAGCAGTTCTTC. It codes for CSARDGQRIDNEQFF.

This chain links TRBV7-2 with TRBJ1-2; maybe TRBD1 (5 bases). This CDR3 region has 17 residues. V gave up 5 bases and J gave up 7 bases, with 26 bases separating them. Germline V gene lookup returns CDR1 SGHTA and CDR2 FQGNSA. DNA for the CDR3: TGTGCCAGCAGCGGCTCGACCCGTGACAGTTCCTATCGTGGCTACACCTTC. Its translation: CASSGSTRDSSYRGYTF.

The CDR3 sequence is CASSGGFQGLDTDTQYF. In DNA form, the CDR3 reads TGTGCCAGCAGCGGGGGATTCCAGGGACTAGACACAGATACGCAGTATTTT. The chain recombines TRBV9 with TRBJ2-3, with TRBD2 matching 8 bases. Germline-derived CDR1 and CDR2 are SGDLS and YYNGEE. CDR3 size: 17 residues. The V and J ends lost 3 bases and 2 bases, in that order; junction bases with no gene match: 11.

CDR3 protein: CASSPAKRSYNEQFF. The CDR3 DNA is TGCGCCAGCAGCCCAGCAAAACGGAGCTACAATGAGCAGTTCTTC. The gene calls are TRBV4-3 and TRBJ2-1; the D is unclear. The germline gives CDR1 LGHNA, CDR2 YSLEER. The germline V and J ends were trimmed by 4 bases and 3 bases, with 13 bases remaining between them. This CDR3 is built from 15 residues.

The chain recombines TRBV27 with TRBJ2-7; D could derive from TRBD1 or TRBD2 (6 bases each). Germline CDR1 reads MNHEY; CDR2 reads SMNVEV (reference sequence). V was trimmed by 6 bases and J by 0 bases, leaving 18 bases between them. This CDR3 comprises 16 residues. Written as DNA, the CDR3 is TGTGCCAGCAGCCGGAGGGGGGCTTTGAGCTCCTACGAGCAGTACTTC. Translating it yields CASSRRGALSSYEQYF.

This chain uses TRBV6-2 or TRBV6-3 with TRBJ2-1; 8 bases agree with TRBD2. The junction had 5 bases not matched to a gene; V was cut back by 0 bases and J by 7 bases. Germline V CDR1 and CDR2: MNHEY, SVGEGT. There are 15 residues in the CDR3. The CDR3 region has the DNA TGTGCCAGCAGTTACTCAGAGCGGGGGATGAATGAGCAGTTCTTC. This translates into CASSYSERGMNEQFF.

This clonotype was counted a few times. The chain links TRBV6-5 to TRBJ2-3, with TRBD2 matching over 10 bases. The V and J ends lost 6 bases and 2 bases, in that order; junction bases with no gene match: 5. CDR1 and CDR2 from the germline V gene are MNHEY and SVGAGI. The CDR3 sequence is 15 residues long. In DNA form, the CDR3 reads TGTGCCAGCAGCGCTAGCGGGGGAATCACAGATACGCAGTATTTT. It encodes CASSASGGITDTQYF.

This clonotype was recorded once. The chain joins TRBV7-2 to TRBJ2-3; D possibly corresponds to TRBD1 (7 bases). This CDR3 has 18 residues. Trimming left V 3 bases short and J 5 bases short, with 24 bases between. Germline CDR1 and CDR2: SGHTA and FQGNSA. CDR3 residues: CASSFKNTQGGLKDTQYF. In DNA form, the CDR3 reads TGTGCCAGCAGCTTCAAAAATACCCAGGGGGGCCTTAAAGATACGCAGTATTTT.

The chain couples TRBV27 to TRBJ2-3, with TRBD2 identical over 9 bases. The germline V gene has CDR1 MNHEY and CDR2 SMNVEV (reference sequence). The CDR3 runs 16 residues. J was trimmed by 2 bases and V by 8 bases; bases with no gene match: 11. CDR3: CASAFRLAVNTDTQYF. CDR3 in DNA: TGTGCCAGCGCCTTCCGACTAGCGGTTAACACAGATACGCAGTATTTT.

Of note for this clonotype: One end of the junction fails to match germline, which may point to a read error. The CDR3 here is CASSIGVAGYPSSTDAQYF. CDR3 bases: TGTGCCAGCAGTATTGGAGTAGCGGGGTATCCTTCTAGCACAGATGCGCAGTATTTT. The chain is built from TRBV6-5 and TRBJ2-3, with 8 nucleotides matching TRBD2. This CDR3 is built from 19 residues. Germline CDR1 MNHEY, CDR2 SVGAGI.